This T cell receptor (beta chain) stems from a study of blood T cell repertoires in COVID-19. Whole-study context: There were acute and convalescent COVID-19 samples, and they came from the United States, Italy and Spain. The cDNA or gDNA used as material had been derived from T cells, B-cell-depleted T cells, or PBMCs.

Original processing methods: Using reference gene primer amplification, nucleated cell counts were estimated. The repertoire was sequenced with immunoSEQ multiplex PCR; TCRdb's copy has only in-frame clones and lacks some. The DNA was the basis for D and trimming; V, J and clone size are from that table. This table holds about 100,000 clones, roughly nine tenths found once. This CDR3 is 15 amino acids long. The junction had 4 bases not matched to a gene; V was cut back by 0 bases and J by 7 bases. From germline, CDR1 is SGHTA and CDR2 FQGNSA. This TCR was recovered from a human donor with active COVID-19. The donor label of this sample is uncertain. The sequenced material came from peripheral blood. The chain uses TRBV7-2 and TRBJ2-4; 9 bases map to TRBD2. The CDR3 nucleotides read TGTGCCAGCAGCTTAGCGAACCTAGCGGGGAACATTCAGTACTTC. Amino acids: CASSLANLAGNIQYF.